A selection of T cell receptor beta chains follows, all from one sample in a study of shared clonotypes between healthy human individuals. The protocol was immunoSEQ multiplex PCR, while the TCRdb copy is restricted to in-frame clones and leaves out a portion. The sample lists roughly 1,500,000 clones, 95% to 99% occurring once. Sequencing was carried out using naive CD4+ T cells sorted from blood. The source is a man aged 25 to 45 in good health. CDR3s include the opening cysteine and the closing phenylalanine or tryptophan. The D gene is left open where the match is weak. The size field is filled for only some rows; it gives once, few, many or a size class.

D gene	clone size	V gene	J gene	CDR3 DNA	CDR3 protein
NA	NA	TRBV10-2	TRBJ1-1	TGCGCCAGCCATCGGGGGGCGAGAACTGAAGCTTTCTTT	CASHRGARTEAFF
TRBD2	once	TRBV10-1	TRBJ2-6	TGCGCCAGCAGTGAGCTAGCGGGAAACTCTGGGGCCAACGTCCTGACTTTC	CASSELAGNSGANVLTF
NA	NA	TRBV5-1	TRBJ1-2	TGCGCCAGCCGCCTGGGGCAGGGTGGAGGGGGCTACACCTTC	CASRLGQGGGGYTF
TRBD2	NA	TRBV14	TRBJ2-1	TGTGCCAGCAGCCCGAGACTAGCGACCTACAATGAGCAGTTCTTC	CASSPRLATYNEQFF
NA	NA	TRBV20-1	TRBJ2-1	TGCAGTGCTAGTACCCTAGGAGAGCAGTTCTTC	CSASTLGEQFF
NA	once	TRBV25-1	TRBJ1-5	TGTGCCAGCAGTGAAGGGAAGGGGGACTATCAGCCCCAGCATTTT	CASSEGKGDYQPQHF
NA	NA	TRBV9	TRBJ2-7	TGTGCCAGCAGCCGAACCACGGGGGAGATGGCGCAGTACTTC	CASSRTTGEMAQYF
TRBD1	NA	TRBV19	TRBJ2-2	TGTGCCAGTAGTGCCCGGGACAGGGGGTATACCGGGGAGCTGTTTTTT	CASSARDRGYTGELFF
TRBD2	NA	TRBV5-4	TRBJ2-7	TGTGCCAGCAGTCCGAGACTAGCGGGAGGTTCCTACGAGCAGTACTTC	CASSPRLAGGSYEQYF
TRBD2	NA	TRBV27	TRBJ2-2	TGTGCCAGCAGTCACCCCGGGACTAGAGGCGGGGAGCTGTTTTTT	CASSHPGTRGGELFF
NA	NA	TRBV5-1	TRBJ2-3	TGCGCCAGCCGGAGGGGGCAAGGGGGAGAAACAGATACGCAGTATTTT	CASRRGQGGETDTQYF
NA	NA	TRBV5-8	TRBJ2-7	TGTGCCAGCAGCCCCCATGATTACCTACTAGGGGAGGACGAGCAGTACTTC	CASSPHDYLLGEDEQYF
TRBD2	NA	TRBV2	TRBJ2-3	TGTGCCAGCAGTGTTGCGGGGGTTAGCACAGATACGCAGTATTTT	CASSVAGVSTDTQYF
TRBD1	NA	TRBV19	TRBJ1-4	TGTGCCAGTAACGGTAGGGGGCGCGTATCTAATGAAAAACTGTTTTTT	CASNGRGRVSNEKLFF
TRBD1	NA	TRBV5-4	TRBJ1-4	TGTGCCAGCAGCTTGGGGACAGGGGATGAAAAACTGTTTTTT	CASSLGTGDEKLFF
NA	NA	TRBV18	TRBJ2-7	TGTGCCAGCTCACCGCGACAGTCCTACGAGCAGTACTTC	CASSPRQSYEQYF
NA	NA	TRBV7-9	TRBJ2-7	TGTGCCAGCAGCTCCAGGTGGGCAGAGACGTACGAGCAGTACTTC	CASSSRWAETYEQYF
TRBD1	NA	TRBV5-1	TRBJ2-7	TGCGCCAGCAAGCCGGCAGGGGGCTCGGGTGAGCAGTACTTC	CASKPAGGSGEQYF
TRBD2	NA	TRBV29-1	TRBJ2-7	TGCAGCGTCACTAGCGGGAGTATCTACGAGCAGTACTTC	CSVTSGSIYEQYF
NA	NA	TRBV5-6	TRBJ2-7	TGTGCCAGCAGCTTGGATGGGGGCGCCTACGAGCAGTACTTC	CASSLDGGAYEQYF
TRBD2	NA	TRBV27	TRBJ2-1	TGTGCCACCCGACGGACTAGCGGGAGGTCCTACAATGAGCAGTTCTTC	CATRRTSGRSYNEQFF
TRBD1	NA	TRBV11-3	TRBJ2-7	TGTGCCAGCAGCTTTGGACAGGGTAGCTACGAGCAGTACTTC	CASSFGQGSYEQYF
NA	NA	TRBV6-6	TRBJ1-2	TGTGCCAGCTCAAGGGAGTACGGCTACACCTTC	CASSREYGYTF
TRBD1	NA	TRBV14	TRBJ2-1	TGTGCCAGCAGCCAATTAGCAGGCTTTAGGACAGGGATTAATGAGCAGTTCTTC	CASSQLAGFRTGINEQFF
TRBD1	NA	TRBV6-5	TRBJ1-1	TGTGCCAGCAGTTACTCTACTAGGACAGGGGCCACTGAAGCTTTCTTT	CASSYSTRTGATEAFF
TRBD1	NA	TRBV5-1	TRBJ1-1	TGCGCCAGCAGCCTTAAGGACAGGGCTAACTTAATGAACACTGAAGCTTTCTTT	CASSLKDRANLMNTEAFF
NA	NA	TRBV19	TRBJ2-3	TGTGCCAGTAGTATTCGGACAGCTAGCACAGATACGCAGTATTTT	CASSIRTASTDTQYF
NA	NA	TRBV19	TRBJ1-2	TGTGCCAGTACCTATTCCGACCGGGGAACTGGCTACACCTTC	CASTYSDRGTGYTF
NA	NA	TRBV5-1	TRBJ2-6	TGCGCCAGCAGCTTGGGTAGGGATCCCAACGTCCTGACTTTC	CASSLGRDPNVLTF
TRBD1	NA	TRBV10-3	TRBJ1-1	TGTGCCACCCTGGGGGACAGTGAAGCTTTCTTT	CATLGDSEAFF
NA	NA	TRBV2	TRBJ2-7	TGTGCCAGCAGTGAAACACCGCCGACCTACGAGCAGTACTTC	CASSETPPTYEQYF
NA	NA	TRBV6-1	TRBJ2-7	TGTGCCAGCAGCGACAGCCCCTACGAGCAGTACTTC	CASSDSPYEQYF
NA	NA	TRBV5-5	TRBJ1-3	TGTGCCAGCAGCCGGGACACGGCCTCTGGAAACACCATATATTTT	CASSRDTASGNTIYF
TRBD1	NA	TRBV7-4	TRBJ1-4	TGTGCCAGCAGCTTAGAATACAGGGGGAAGGGTGAAAAACTGTTTTTT	CASSLEYRGKGEKLFF
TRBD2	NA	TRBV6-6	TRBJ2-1	TGTGCCAGCAGTTCCAGGGGACTAGCGGGAGTGAATGAGCAGTTCTTC	CASSSRGLAGVNEQFF
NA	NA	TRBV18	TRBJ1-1	TGTGCCAGCTCACCAGTCGGTGGAACAAGCACTGAAGCTTTCTTT	CASSPVGGTSTEAFF
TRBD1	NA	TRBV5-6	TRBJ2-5	TGTGCCAGCAGCTTGTTTGACAGGGGGCAAGAGACCCAGTACTTC	CASSLFDRGQETQYF
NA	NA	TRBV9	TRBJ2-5	TGTGCCAGCAGCACCCACCCTCAAGAGACCCAGTACTTC	CASSTHPQETQYF
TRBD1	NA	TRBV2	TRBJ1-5	TGTGCCAGCAGCGCCGGGACAGGCAATCAGCCCCAGCATTTT	CASSAGTGNQPQHF
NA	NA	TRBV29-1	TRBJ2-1	TGCAGCGCCCGCCCCTTGAACCGTTACAATGAGCAGTTCTTC	CSARPLNRYNEQFF
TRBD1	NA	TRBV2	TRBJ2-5	TGTGCCAGCAGTGCCGGACAGGGGCCGGAGACCCAGTACTTC	CASSAGQGPETQYF
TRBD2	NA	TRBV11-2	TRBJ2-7	TGTGCCAGCAGCTTAGATCTGACTAGCGGGAGCTACGAGCAGTACTTC	CASSLDLTSGSYEQYF
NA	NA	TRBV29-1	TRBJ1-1	TGCAGCGTCAACCGACAGCTGAACACTGAAGCTTTCTTT	CSVNRQLNTEAFF
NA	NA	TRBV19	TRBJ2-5	TGTGCCAGTAGTATTTGGGCGACTTCCCAAGAGACCCAGTACTTC	CASSIWATSQETQYF
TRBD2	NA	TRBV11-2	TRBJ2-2	TGTGCCAGCAGCTTGAGTCATAGCGGGAGTGCCCTCTACCGGGAGCTGTTTTTT	CASSLSHSGSALYRELFF
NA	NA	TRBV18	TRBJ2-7	TGTGCCAGCTCACCATACCTCTCCTACGAGCAGTACTTC	CASSPYLSYEQYF
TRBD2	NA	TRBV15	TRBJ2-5	TGTGCCACCAGCAGGGAACTAGCGGGAGTAGGGTCCCAGTACTTC	CATSRELAGVGSQYF
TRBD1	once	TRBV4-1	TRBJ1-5	TGCGCCAGCAGCCAATGGACAGGGCGCGGCGGCAATCAGCCCCAGCATTTT	CASSQWTGRGGNQPQHF
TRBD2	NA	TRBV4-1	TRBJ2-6	TGCGCCAGCAGCCAAGACTCTAGCGGGAGTATAACTGGGGCCAACGTCCTGACTTTC	CASSQDSSGSITGANVLTF
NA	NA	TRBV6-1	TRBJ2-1	TGTGCCACAAACGGGGAGCCTGAGCAGTTCTTC	CATNGEPEQFF
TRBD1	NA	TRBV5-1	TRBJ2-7	TGCGCCAGCAGCTTATCGGGACAGGGGGGCGAGCAGTACTTC	CASSLSGQGGEQYF
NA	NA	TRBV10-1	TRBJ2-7	TGCGCCAGCAGTGGCGGGGCCAAGAACGAGCAGTACTTC	CASSGGAKNEQYF
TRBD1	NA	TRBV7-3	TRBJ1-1	TGTGCCAGCAGCTTAGGGACAGGGCGGGGGACTGAAGCTTTCTTT	CASSLGTGRGTEAFF
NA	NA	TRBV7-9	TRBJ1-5	TGTGCCAGCAGCTCCGCAGGTCCCCAGCATTTT	CASSSAGPQHF
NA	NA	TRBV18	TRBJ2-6	TGTGCCAGCTCACCACGGGACTCTGGGGCCAACGTCCTGACTTTC	CASSPRDSGANVLTF
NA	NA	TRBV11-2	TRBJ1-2	TGTGCCAGCAGCTTACAGGGACTCTATGGCTACACCTTC	CASSLQGLYGYTF
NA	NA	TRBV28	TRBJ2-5	TGTGCCAGCAGTCCCCCCGGAACACAAGAGACCCAGTACTTC	CASSPPGTQETQYF
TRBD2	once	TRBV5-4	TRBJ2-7	TGTGCCAGCAGCCCGGGGACTAGCGGGATGGCTACGGAGCAGTACTTC	CASSPGTSGMATEQYF
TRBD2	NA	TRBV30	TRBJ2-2	TGTGCCTGGAGTCCCCTAGCGGGAGTAACCGGGGAGCTGTTTTTT	CAWSPLAGVTGELFF